This TCR beta chain was retrieved from a study of Tregs in tolerant kidney transplant recipients. Study-wide points: This study did not directly address biological reproducibility.

Profiled with immunoSEQ multiplex PCR; TCRdb holds only in-frame clones, not every one. The sample lists 90,000 to 130,000 clones, 90% occurring once. Of note for this clone: Its cognate antigen is unknown.

There are 14 residues in the CDR3. V was pared by 5 bases and J by 6 bases, with 5 bases of the junction left unmatched. The germline gives CDR1 SEHNR, CDR2 FQNEAQ (reference sequence). The chain is built from TRBV7-9 and TRBJ1-1, with 11 bases lining up with TRBD1. This receptor was obtained from a human donor who received a combined kidney and bone marrow transplant. The sample in question was CD4+ T cells from blood, obtained before the transplant. CDR3 residues: CASSRDRGGAEAFF. CDR3 bases: TGTGCCAGCAGCCGGGACAGGGGGGGAGCTGAAGCTTTCTTT.